This TCR beta chain was observed in a study of technical replicates of blood from several donors. CDR3 length equals 13 residues. Trimming cost V 11 bases and J 1 base, with 12 bases left between them. Per germline, CDR1 MDHEN and CDR2 SYDVKM. The data were produced by immunoSEQ multiplex PCR, yet TCRdb's version contains in-frame clones alone and is incomplete. The repertoire holds 60,000 to 90,000 clones, with approximately 96% as singletons. The chain has TRBV28 and TRBJ2-4; D is perhaps TRBD2 (6 bases). The source material was T cells isolated from PBMCs. The receptor was derived from a human donor in good health. The CDR3 region is CASREWAKNIQYF. CDR3 DNA: TGTGCCTCCCGGGAGTGGGCCAAAAACATTCAGTACTTC.